Following are 8 T cell receptor beta chains from one sample sequenced in a study of shared clonotypes between healthy human individuals. The protocol was immunoSEQ multiplex PCR, while the TCRdb copy is restricted to in-frame clones and leaves out a portion. The sample yields around 440,000 clones, around 77% seen once. Sample: PBMCs. The receptors derive from a woman aged 35 to 49 in good health. Some clones in this sample may be carry-over from other donors' samples.

Ten or more counts support this clone. The sample holds other DNA sequences that translate to the same CDR3. The chain has TRBV5-4 and TRBJ2-2, with D unclear. The CDR3 has 14 amino acids. The V end was cut by 2 bases, the J end by 1 base, with 6 bases between. CDR1 and CDR2 from the germline V gene are SGHNT and YYREEE (reference sequence). CDR3 sequence: CASSLMGNTGELFF. For the CDR3, the DNA is TGTGCCAGCAGCTTAATGGGGAACACCGGGGAGCTGTTTTTT. Full variable domain (remainder filled in from reference TRBV5-4 and TRBJ2-2): ETGVTQSPTHLIKTRGQQVTLRCSSQSGHNTVSWYQQALGQGPQFIFQYYREEENGRGNFPPRFSGLQFPNYSSELNVNALELDDSALYLCASSLMGNTGELFFGEGSRLTVL.

The chain combines TRBV4-2 with TRBJ2-3; a possible D gene is TRBD2 (6 bases). CDR3 size: 16 residues. In germline, CDR1 is LGHNA, CDR2 YNFKEQ. V gave up 4 bases and J gave up 1 base, with 15 bases separating them. CDR3 nucleotide sequence: TGTGCCAGCAGCCCTGAGGGGCGGGACCGCACAGATACGCAGTATTTT. This codes for CASSPEGRDRTDTQYF.

The DNA of the CDR3 is TGTGCCAGCAGCCCAGGACGGACCGGGGAGCTGTTTTTT. Encoded protein: CASSPGRTGELFF. The rearrangement links TRBV11-1 to TRBJ2-2; no clear D. Looked up from germline, CDR1 is SGHAT and CDR2 is FQDESV (reference sequence). Trimming removed 5 bases at V and 5 bases at J, with 9 bases between. This CDR3 has 13 residues.

With regard to this clone: Other nucleotide sequences from this sample produce the same CDR3. The chain combines TRBV5-1 with TRBJ2-7; 10 nucleotides match TRBD2. The CDR3 is 15 amino acids. Germline V gives CDR1 SGHRS, CDR2 YFSETQ. V lost 0 bases and J lost 1; bases outside the gene matches: 1. The CDR3 loop is CASSLGTSGSYEQYF. As DNA, the CDR3 is TGCGCCAGCAGCTTGGGGACTAGCGGATCCTACGAGCAGTACTTC.

V gene TRBV7-9 combines with J gene TRBJ2-7, with a possible D match to TRBD2 (6 bases). Trimming left V 5 bases short and J 4 bases short, with 15 bases between. The CDR3 loop spans 14 amino acids. Germline CDR1 is SEHNR and CDR2 is FQNEAQ (reference sequence). Written as DNA, the CDR3 is TGTGCCAGCAGCCCCGGGGCGGGGCAGTACGAGCAGTACTTC. Residues: CASSPGAGQYEQYF.

This CDR3 is CAWGRGRIKSGANVLTF. Written as DNA, the CDR3 is TGTGCCTGGGGCAGGGGGCGCATTAAATCTGGGGCCAACGTCCTGACTTTC. The chain has TRBV30 and TRBJ2-6; 8 nucleotides agree with TRBD1. The J segment lost 1 base and the V segment lost 5 bases, leaving 10 bases of the junction unmatched. The CDR3 consists of 17 residues. The germline V gene encodes CDR1 GTSNPN and CDR2 SVGIG (reference sequence).

The chain links TRBV28 to TRBJ2-5; 11 bases match TRBD2. After removal of 5 bases from V and 4 bases from J, the junction contained 6 bases not matched to a gene. The CDR3 sequence is 15 residues long. Germline CDR1 reads MDHEN; CDR2 reads SYDVKM. The CDR3 sequence is CASSLPLAGGETQYF. For the CDR3, the DNA is TGTGCCAGCAGTCTCCCTCTAGCGGGAGGAGAGACCCAGTACTTC.

The chain has TRBV29-1 and TRBJ2-1; 8 bases are shared with TRBD2. From germline, CDR1 is SQVTM and CDR2 ANQGSEA. V lost 4 bases, J lost 6 bases, and 8 bases stayed unmatched. CDR3 length: 14 residues. The DNA of the CDR3 is TGCAGCGTTGCAGCGGGAGCTTTAGGCAATGAGCAGTTCTTC. This sequence encodes CSVAAGALGNEQFF.